A single TCR beta chain is shown here with its context. Sample-barcoded 5' priming and a J-beta primer mix drove a second PCR of 7 to 11 cycles. TCRdb reprocessed the 5' RACE reads with MiXCR, giving one entry per CDR3 protein. The sample lists 800,000 to 950,000 distinct CDR3 sequences; around 29% were seen once. The data derive from a study of blood T cells in healthy people across ages. These data were also filed under a second study, of T cells of mothers and their children. As that report states: Researchers report slightly higher, though non-significant, overlap in related mother-child pairs than in unrelated pairs.

This sequence was found in a woman between 40 and 50 years old in good health. Sequenced sample: blood.

CDR3 loop: CASSLSGAFEQYF. For the CDR3, the DNA is TGTGCCAGCAGTTTATCTGGAGCGTTCGAGCAGTACTTC. This chain joins TRBV27 and TRBJ2-7; D gene ambiguous. This CDR3 comprises 13 residues. Germline V gene sequence: CDR1 MNHEY, CDR2 SMNVEV (reference sequence). Trimming removed 0 bases at V and 6 bases at J, with 9 bases between.